The text below deals with one TCR beta chain. No cognate antigen has been identified for it. Per-nucleotide qualities are absent, and no much larger clonotype sits a single base away. Donors were 35 to 40 systemically healthy Caucasian individuals from Russia aged roughly 6 to 90 years. Each donor gave about 9.8 milliliters of peripheral blood, drawn into EDTA-treated Vacutainer tubes. Ficoll-Paque density-gradient centrifugation was used to isolate PBMCs, with at least 7 million per sample. Trizol reagent was used to extract total RNA from PBMCs, with at least 5 micrograms per sample. Naive CD45RAhigh/CD27high T cell percentages were measured by flow cytometry on a PBMC aliquot from every donor. The receptor library was made with 5' RACE. Instrument used: Illumina HiSeq 2500. The second PCR ran for roughly 7 to 11 cycles and used a J-beta primer mix along with a sample-barcoded 5' primer. A unique molecular identifier was introduced onto each TCR beta cDNA molecule by a template-switch 5' adaptor carrying 12 random nucleotides. At least 2.5 million CDR3-containing paired-end reads were obtained from each sample. First-strand cDNA synthesis was performed from all RNA using the Mint cDNA synthesis kit, with priming by a TRBC-specific oligonucleotide. After uracil-DNA glycosylase treatment, a first 18-cycle PCR used universal primers M1SS and BC2_uni_R on all cDNA. In the source study's methods: For normalization, 1 million high-quality reads, each with a distinct molecular identifier, were randomly selected from each sample. Instead of being binned into consensus sequences, reads with shared molecular identifiers were discarded. MiTCR, run with a Q25 quality threshold and the strictest error-elimination algorithm, handled CDR3 identification, clonotype clustering and error correction. A nonparametric unseen species model with Euler transformation was used to estimate lower-bound total TCR beta diversity. TCRdb cleaned the public reads at Q25 with fastp, built clones with MiXCR and kept in-frame beta chains. Each CDR3 protein gets just one entry, which takes the most common genes and DNA from the rows behind it. These V and J calls rely on TCRdb rather than the paper's analysis. The table for this sample lists 730,000 or so distinct CDR3 sequences; 40% to 45% of them were counted only once. Approximately 29% of the sample is held by the ten biggest clonotypes.

These data belong to a study of blood T cells in healthy people across ages (dated by TCRdb to between 2014 and 2017). For context, the study as a whole: In model experiments, template switching captured about one uniquely barcoded TCR beta cDNA molecule for every two T cells. To track age-related changes in TCR beta repertoire diversity, the study relied on deep sequencing normalized with unique cDNA molecular identifiers. The donors were divided into four age groups: young (average approximately 15 years), middle-aged (roughly 42), aged (roughly 66) and long-lived (roughly 86). To avoid experimental bias, donors of different ages were spread randomly across the sequencing lanes. Two additional independent replicas of 1 million unique cDNA reads from the same blood draw were analyzed for two donors (one aged 18 to 30 and one aged 80 or older).

Overall results and qualifications from the work: Compared with the aged group, more naive CD4+ T cells, fewer expanded clones and increased TCR diversity were shown by the long-lived group, suggesting age selection. The percentage of naive T cells measured by flow cytometry correlated strongly with observed TCR beta diversity. Total diversity estimates from one million sequenced T cells were considered lower bounds and underestimates. As age increased, observed TCR beta diversity per million T cells dropped in a roughly linear way, and a significant reduction was already evident by age about 36. Donor CMV infection status was unknown, potentially confounding age-related changes in expanded clonotypes. Bulk unsorted PBMC profiling prevented conclusive comparison of naive and antigen-experienced compartments.

This TCR derives from a man older than 75 in good health. The sequenced sample consisted of blood.

The CDR3 corresponds to CASSVRASYNEQFF. The nucleotides read TGTGCCAGCAGTGTCCGGGCTTCCTACAATGAGCAGTTCTTC. The sequence is built from TRBV2 and TRBJ2-1; there is no confident call for the D gene. The junction carries 8 bases between V and J, which are trimmed by 4 bases and 1 base respectively. As encoded in the germline V gene, CDR1 is SNHLY while CDR2 is FYNNEI. From its cysteine to its phenylalanine, the CDR3 spans 14 amino acids. CDR3 DNA is the only sequence kept; it has 42 bases, read in frame from the first base. With all but the CDR3 taken from the reference TRBV2 and TRBJ2-1 genes, the full variable domain is: EPEVTQTPSHQVTQMGQEVILRCVPISNHLYFYWYRQILGQKVEFLVSFYNNEISEKSEIFDDQFSVERPDGSNFTLKIRSTKLEDSAMYFCASSVRASYNEQFFGPGTRLTVL.